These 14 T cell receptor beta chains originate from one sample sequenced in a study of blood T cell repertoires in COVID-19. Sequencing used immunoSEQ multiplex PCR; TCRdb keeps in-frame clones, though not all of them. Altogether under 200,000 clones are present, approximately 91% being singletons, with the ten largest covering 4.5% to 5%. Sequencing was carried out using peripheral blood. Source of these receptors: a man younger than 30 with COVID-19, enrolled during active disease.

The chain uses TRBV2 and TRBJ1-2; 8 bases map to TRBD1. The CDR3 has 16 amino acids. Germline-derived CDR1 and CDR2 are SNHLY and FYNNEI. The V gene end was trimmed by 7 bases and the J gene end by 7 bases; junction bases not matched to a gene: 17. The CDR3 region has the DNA TGTGCCAGCACCCTGAGTGGGCAGGGGGCAAAGGGTGGCTACACCTTC. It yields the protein CASTLSGQGAKGGYTF.

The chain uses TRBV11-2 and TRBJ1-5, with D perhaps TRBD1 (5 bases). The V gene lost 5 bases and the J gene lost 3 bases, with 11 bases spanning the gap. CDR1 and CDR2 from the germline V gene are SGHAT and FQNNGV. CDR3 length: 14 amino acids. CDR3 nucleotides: TGTGCCAGCAGCCCCTCAGGGAACAATCAGCCCCAGCATTTT. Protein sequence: CASSPSGNNQPQHF.

CDR3 loop: CASSPPSGGYTF. The CDR3 DNA reads TGCGCCAGCAGCCCCCCTAGTGGTGGCTACACCTTC. This rearrangement joins TRBV5-1 to TRBJ1-2; the D is unclear. From germline, CDR1 is SGHRS and CDR2 YFSETQ. V lost 4 bases, J lost 7 bases, and 11 bases lay in between. CDR3 length: 12 residues. The entire variable domain, with the rest obtained from reference TRBV5-1 and TRBJ1-2, is as follows: KAGVTQTPRYLIKTRGQQVTLSCSPISGHRSVSWYQQTPGQGLQFLFEYFSETQRNKGNFPGRFSGRQFSNSRSEMNVSTLELGDSALYLCASSPPSGGYTFGSGTRLTVV.

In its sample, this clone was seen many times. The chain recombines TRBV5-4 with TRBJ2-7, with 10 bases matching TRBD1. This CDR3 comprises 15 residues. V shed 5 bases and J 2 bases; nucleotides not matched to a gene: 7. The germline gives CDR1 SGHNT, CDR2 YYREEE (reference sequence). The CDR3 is CASSHPGQGTYEQYF. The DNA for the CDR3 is TGTGCCAGCAGTCATCCGGGACAGGGGACCTACGAGCAGTACTTC.

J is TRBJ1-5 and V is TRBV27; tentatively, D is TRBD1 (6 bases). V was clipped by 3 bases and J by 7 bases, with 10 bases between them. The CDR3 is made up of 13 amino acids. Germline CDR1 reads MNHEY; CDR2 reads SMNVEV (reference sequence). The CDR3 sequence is CASSLSTGQPQHF. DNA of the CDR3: TGTGCCAGCAGTTTGTCGACAGGCCAGCCCCAGCATTTT.

The CDR3 region is CASSLQGALDTQYF. The CDR3 DNA reads as TGTGCCAGCAGCTTACAGGGGGCCTTAGATACGCAGTATTTT. This chain connects TRBV7-2 to TRBJ2-3; 8 bases match TRBD1. This CDR3 is built from 14 residues. V lost 2 bases and J lost 5; bases outside the gene matches: 3. From germline, CDR1 is SGHTA and CDR2 FQGNSA.

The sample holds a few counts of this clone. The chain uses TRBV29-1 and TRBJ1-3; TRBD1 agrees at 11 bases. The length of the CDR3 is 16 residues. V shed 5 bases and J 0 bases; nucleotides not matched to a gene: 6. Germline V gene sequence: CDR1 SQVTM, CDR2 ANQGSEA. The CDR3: CSVLPGQGVSGNTIYF. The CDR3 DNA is TGCAGCGTTTTACCGGGACAGGGGGTCTCTGGAAACACCATATATTTT.

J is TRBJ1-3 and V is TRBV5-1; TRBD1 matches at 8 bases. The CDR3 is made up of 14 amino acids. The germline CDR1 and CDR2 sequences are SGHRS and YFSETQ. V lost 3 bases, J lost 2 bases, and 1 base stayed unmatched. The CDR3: CASSSTGAGNTIYF. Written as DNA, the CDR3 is TGCGCCAGCAGCTCGACAGGGGCTGGAAACACCATATATTTT. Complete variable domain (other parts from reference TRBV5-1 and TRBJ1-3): KAGVTQTPRYLIKTRGQQVTLSCSPISGHRSVSWYQQTPGQGLQFLFEYFSETQRNKGNFPGRFSGRQFSNSRSEMNVSTLELGDSALYLCASSSTGAGNTIYFGEGSWLTVV.

CDR3 nucleotide sequence: TGTGCCAGCAGCCAAGATCCGACTAGCGGGTACAATGAGCAGTTCTTC. Amino acid sequence: CASSQDPTSGYNEQFF. V gene TRBV4-2 combines with J gene TRBJ2-1, with TRBD2 matching over 10 bases. The CDR3 extends over 16 amino acids. The J segment lost 4 bases and the V segment lost 0 bases, leaving 3 bases of the junction unmatched. Germline V gives CDR1 LGHNA, CDR2 YNFKEQ.

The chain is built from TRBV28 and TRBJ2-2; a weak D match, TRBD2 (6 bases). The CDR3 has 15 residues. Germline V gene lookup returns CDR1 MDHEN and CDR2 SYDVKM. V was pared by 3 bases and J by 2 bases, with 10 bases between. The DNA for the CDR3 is TGTGCCAGCAGTTTGCCTAGCGACAACACCGGGGAGCTGTTTTTT. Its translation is CASSLPSDNTGELFF.

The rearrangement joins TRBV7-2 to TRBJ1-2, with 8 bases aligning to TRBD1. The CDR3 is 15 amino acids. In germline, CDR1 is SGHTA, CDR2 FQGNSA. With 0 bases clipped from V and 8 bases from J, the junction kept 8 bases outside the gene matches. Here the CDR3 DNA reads TGTGCCAGCAGCTTAGCGAACCAGGGGGCGGACGGCTACACCTTC. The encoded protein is CASSLANQGADGYTF.

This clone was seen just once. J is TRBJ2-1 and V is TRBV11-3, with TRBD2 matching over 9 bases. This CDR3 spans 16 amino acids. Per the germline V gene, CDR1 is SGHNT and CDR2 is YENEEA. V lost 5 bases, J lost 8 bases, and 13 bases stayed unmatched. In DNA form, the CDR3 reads TGTGCCAGCAGCCCCGGCGCGGGGCGGGAGGGCTATGAGCAGTTCTTC. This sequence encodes CASSPGAGREGYEQFF.

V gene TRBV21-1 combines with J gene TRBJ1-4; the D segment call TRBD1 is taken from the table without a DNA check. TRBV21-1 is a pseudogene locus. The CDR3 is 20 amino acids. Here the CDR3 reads CASSILPHRDREPLNEKLFF. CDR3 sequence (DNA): TGTGCCAGCAGCATCCTCCCCCACCGGGACAGGGAGCCGTTGAATGAAAAACTGTTTTTT.

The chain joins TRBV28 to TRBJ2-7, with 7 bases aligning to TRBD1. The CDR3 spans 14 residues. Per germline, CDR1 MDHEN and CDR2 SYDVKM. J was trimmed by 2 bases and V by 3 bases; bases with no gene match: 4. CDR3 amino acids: CASSLTGRAYEQYF. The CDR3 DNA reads TGTGCCAGCAGTTTGACAGGGCGGGCCTACGAGCAGTACTTC.